This T cell receptor (beta chain) was documented in a study of T cell repertoires in cytomegalovirus infection. Whole-study context: The public TCR beta signatures pointed to both CMV infection and matching HLA type. Study findings and constraints: Identification of carriers of CMV plus the relevant HLA was achieved through cumulative public TCR beta family frequency. Dominant in the ex vivo response were TCR beta clonotypes restricted by HLA-C and specific for CMV.

TCRdb analysed the reads with MiXCR anew, one entry per CDR3 protein. The repertoire includes a few hundred thousand distinct CDR3 sequences, roughly 9.5% of them detected once, and about 4.5% sits in the top ten. This clonotype was counted many times. Its antigen remains unidentified. The germline V gene has CDR1 SGHTA and CDR2 FQGNSA. The V end lost 7 bases, the J end lost 6 bases, and 16 bases lay between the germline ends. This CDR3 has 14 residues. What was sequenced was PBMCs. The chain combines TRBV7-2 with TRBJ1-5; D is perhaps TRBD1 (5 bases). The TCR comes from a human donor in good health (CMV status not recorded). Some clones in this sample may be carry-over from other donors' samples. CDR3 in amino acids: CASTQQGGVQPQHF. The CDR3 DNA reads as TGTGCCAGCACCCAGCAGGGAGGAGTTCAGCCCCAGCATTTT.